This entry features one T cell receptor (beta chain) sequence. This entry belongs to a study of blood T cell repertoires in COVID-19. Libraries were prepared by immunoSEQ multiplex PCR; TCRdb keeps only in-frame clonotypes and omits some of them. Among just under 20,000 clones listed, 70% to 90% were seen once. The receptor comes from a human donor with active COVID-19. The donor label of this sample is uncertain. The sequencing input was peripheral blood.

Written as DNA, the CDR3 is TGTGCCAGCAGCCTGGGGCACCTGAACACCGGGGAGCTGTTTTTT. Translating it yields CASSLGHLNTGELFF. The chain couples TRBV27 to TRBJ2-2, with a tentative D call TRBD1 (5 bases). Deletions cut 6 bases from V and 1 base from J, with 12 bases between. The CDR3 is made up of 15 amino acids. The germline CDR1 and CDR2 sequences are MNHEY and SMNVEV (reference sequence).